The 8 T cell receptor beta chains below all came from one sample that was sequenced in a study of post-analysis software for immune sequencing data. Study conclusions and caveats: Patients had higher frequencies than controls of about 5 TRBV segments, including TRBV5-6, TRBV5-1 and TRBV20-1.

These receptors' targets are unknown. Unique-molecular-identifier-tagged TCR beta cDNA libraries were used. One entry per CDR3 protein, called by TCRdb with MiXCR from the PCR reads. Of over 700,000 distinct CDR3 sequences listed, 25% to 30% are singletons. The sample consisted of blood. Receptor source: a girl between 5 and 17 years old with multiple sclerosis.

Turning to this clonotype: An end of the junction does not agree with germline; a read error may underlie this. The genes are TRBV5-1 and TRBJ2-3; 9 positions match TRBD1. This CDR3 comprises 15 residues. Per germline, CDR1 SGHRS and CDR2 YFSETQ. CDR3 nucleotides: TGCGCCAGCAGCCCACGGACAGGGGACACAGATACGCGGTATTTT. Translated, it gives CASSPRTGDTDTRYF.

The chain has TRBV29-1 and TRBJ1-1; a weak D match, TRBD1 (5 bases). CDR1 SQVTM and CDR2 ANQGSEA come from the germline V gene. Trimming cost V 1 base and J 1 base, with 10 bases left between them. The CDR3 runs to 14 residues. The CDR3 DNA sequence: TGCAGCGTTGAAGTTAACGGGGGGAACACTGAAGCTTTCTTT. Its protein is CSVEVNGGNTEAFF.

Note on this clonotype: A much larger clonotype is one base distant, so this may be a read error. The chain uses TRBV20-1 and TRBJ2-1; D possibly matches TRBD1 or TRBD2 (6 bases each). The CDR3 spans 13 residues. Per germline, CDR1 DFQATT and CDR2 SNEGSKA (reference sequence). The CDR3 is CSVKGGTYNGQFF. For the CDR3, the DNA is TGCAGTGTTAAGGGGGGCACCTACAATGGGCAGTTCTTC.

The chain has TRBV29-1 and TRBJ1-2; a possible D gene is TRBD1 (6 bases). Trimming stripped 8 bases from V and 4 bases from J, with 11 bases between. The CDR3 is 11 residues long. From germline, CDR1 is SQVTM and CDR2 ANQGSEA. Here the CDR3 reads CSSDRSYGYTF. CDR3 in DNA: TGCAGCTCTGACAGGAGCTATGGCTACACCTTC. The full variable domain, in which reference TRBV29-1 and TRBJ1-2 provide the parts outside the CDR3, is SAVISQKPSRDICQRGTSLTIQCQVDSQVTMMFWYRQQPGQSLTLIATANQGSEATYESGFVIDKFPISRPNLTFSTLTVSNMSPEDSSIYLCSSDRSYGYTFGSGTRLTVV.

The chain combines TRBV6-5 with TRBJ2-1; 13 nucleotides match TRBD2. The ends lost 4 bases at V and 0 bases at J; junction bases unmatched: 6. This CDR3 comprises 18 residues. The germline V gene encodes CDR1 MNHEY and CDR2 SVGAGI. The CDR3, as DNA: TGTGCCAGCAGTTTAGGACTAGCGGGGGATTTCTCCTACAATGAGCAGTTCTTC. Translation gives CASSLGLAGDFSYNEQFF.

V and J are TRBV7-2 and TRBJ1-2, with 7 bases aligning to TRBD1. Germline V gene data show CDR1 as SGHTA and CDR2 as FQGNSA. With V trimmed by 5 bases and J by 2 bases, 11 bases remained unmatched. This CDR3 spans 16 amino acids. CDR3 region: CASSARQGAKNYGYTF. In DNA, the CDR3 is TGTGCCAGCAGCGCTAGACAGGGAGCCAAGAACTATGGCTACACCTTC.

This clonotype was observed a handful of times. V gene TRBV3-1 combines with J gene TRBJ1-5; D ambiguous. CDR1 and CDR2 (germline): LGHDT, YNNKEL (reference sequence). The CDR3 extends over 14 amino acids. Trimming removed 0 bases at V and 5 bases at J, with 8 bases between. The CDR3 nucleotides are TGTGCCAGCAGCCAAGATGGGCTCCATCAGCCCCAGCATTTT. This gives the protein CASSQDGLHQPQHF. Variable domain in full (rest from reference TRBV3-1 and TRBJ1-5): DTAVSQTPKYLVTQMGNDKSIKCEQNLGHDTMYWYKQDSKKFLKIMFSYNNKELIINETVPNRFSPKSPDKAHLNLHINSLELGDSAVYFCASSQDGLHQPQHFGDGTRLSIL.

The chain links TRBV20-1 to TRBJ2-3; D possibly corresponds to TRBD2 (6 bases). CDR1 and CDR2 (germline): DFQATT, SNEGSKA (reference sequence). The CDR3 runs 13 residues. V lost 5 bases and J 2 bases, leaving 11 bases between the germline ends. In DNA form, the CDR3 reads TGCAGTGCTGGGGGAGGTCCCACAGATACGCAGTATTTT. Its translation is CSAGGGPTDTQYF.